These T cell receptor beta chains were read from a single sample in a study of T cells in localized non-small cell lung cancer. Profiled with immunoSEQ multiplex PCR; TCRdb holds only in-frame clones, not every one. The sample shows about 31,000 clones, around 94% of them seen only once. The sample in question was peripheral blood, obtained before any cancer treatment. These receptors came from a woman aged 40-69 years with stage I lung adenocarcinoma. Both conserved end residues are part of each CDR3.

TRBV5-1 | 16 | CASSLVGSGSTDTQYF
TRBV5-1 | 15 | CASSLVGGRSTEAFF
TRBV19 | 16 | CASSMLPGQGKETQYF
TRBV19 | 14 | CASSSGQSDQPQHF
TRBV2 | 13 | CASNRERAGELFF
TRBV7-2 | 15 | CASSTLQGRGETQYF
TRBV5-1 | 14 | CASSKDRRNEKLFF
TRBV5-8 | 18 | CASSLVLRGARRDTEAFF
TRBV6-1 | 15 | CASSTLWTGNNEQFF
TRBV12-5 | 16 | CASGSALDTLPGPQHF
TRBV7-9 | 13 | CASSDLANSPLHF
TRBV4-3 | 14 | CASSQDRGAYEQYF
TRBV19 | 14 | CASGSGTASYEQYF
TRBV7-8 | 11 | CARQGVQVQYF
TRBV27 | 15 | CASSLGTTTYYEQYF
TRBV7-8 | 15 | CASTVGLTRSDEQFF
TRBV2 | 14 | CASSEFSNSYEQYF
TRBV6-1 | 16 | CASSEDWDLSTDTQYF
TRBV7-2 | 16 | CASSSRAGGSSYEQYF
TRBV6-1 | 14 | CASSARASNTEAFF
TRBV5-1 | 15 | CASSRPTGYTGELFF
TRBV18 | 17 | CASSPLRDVGGNTEAFF
TRBV6-1 | 15 | CASSVVGRAQTEAFF